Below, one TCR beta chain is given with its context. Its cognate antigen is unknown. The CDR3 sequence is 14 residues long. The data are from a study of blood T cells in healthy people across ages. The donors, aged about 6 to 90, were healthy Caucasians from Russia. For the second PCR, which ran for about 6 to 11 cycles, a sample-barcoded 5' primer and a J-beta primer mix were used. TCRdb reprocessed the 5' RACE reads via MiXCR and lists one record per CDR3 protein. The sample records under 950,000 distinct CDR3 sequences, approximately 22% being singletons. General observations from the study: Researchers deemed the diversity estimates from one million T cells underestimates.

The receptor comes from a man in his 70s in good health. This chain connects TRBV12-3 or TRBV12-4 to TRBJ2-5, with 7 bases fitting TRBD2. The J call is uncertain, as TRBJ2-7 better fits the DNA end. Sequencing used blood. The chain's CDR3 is CASSGSGYSYEQYF. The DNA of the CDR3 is TGTGCCAGCAGTGGTAGCGGGTACTCCTACGAGCAGTACTTC.